What follows is one TCR beta chain and its context. Trimming took 6 bases from V and 11 from J, leaving 12 bases between them. The CDR3 sequence is 11 residues long. Germline V lookup: CDR1 MGHRA, CDR2 YSYEKL. This entry is derived from a study of cytomegalovirus exposure and HLA in healthy donors. The PCR used 60 Vbeta and 13 Jbeta primers. Sequencing used immunoSEQ multiplex PCR; TCRdb keeps in-frame clones, though not all of them. The repertoire consists of around 95,000 clones, with around 84% occurring once and the leading ten covering over 4%. Sequencing was carried out using PBMCs. The chain has TRBV4-1 and TRBJ2-3; weak D call: TRBD2 (5 bases). This TCR derives from a woman in her forties in good health and CMV-seropositive. CDR3 bases: TGCGCCAGCAGTGACGGACTTAAGCAGTATTTT. Translating gives CASSDGLKQYF.